The present T cell receptor beta chain was sequenced within a study of blood T cell repertoires in COVID-19. Study context: The United States, Italy and Spain were the sources of the acute and convalescent COVID-19 samples. The analysed material was cDNA or gDNA that came from T cells, B-cell-depleted T cells, or PBMCs.

Methods used by the authors: Amplified reference gene primers provided the basis for estimating nucleated cell counts. The data were produced by immunoSEQ multiplex PCR, yet TCRdb's version contains in-frame clones alone and is incomplete. D and trimming come from the DNA, and the V and J calls and clone size come from that table. The table records tens of thousands of clones, just over 90% of them present only once. The J segment lost 0 bases and the V segment lost 3 bases, leaving 8 bases of the junction unmatched. Germline V gene data show CDR1 as KGHSH and CDR2 as LQKENI. CDR3 length: 17 amino acids.

The chain has TRBV18 and TRBJ1-3, with 7 bases identical to TRBD1. The receptor's source is a man aged 55 to 70 with acute or convalescent COVID-19. The sequencing input was peripheral blood. The CDR3 here is CASSPSGQWSSGNTIYF. The CDR3 coding sequence is TGTGCCAGCTCACCGTCGGGACAGTGGAGCTCTGGAAACACCATATATTTT.